This record looks at one TCR beta chain sequence and its context. Its antigen is unknown. Base qualities are not recorded, but no much larger clone differs from it by a single base. V ends up 4 bases short and J 4 bases short, with an unmatched junction base count of 2. Reading the germline V gene (reference sequence) gives CDR1 LNHDA and CDR2 SQIVND. Its CDR3 holds 15 amino acids, cysteine through phenylalanine. The kept DNA is CDR3 alone, 45 bases in frame from the first base. The immunoSEQ Assay, a bias-controlled multiplex PCR, was used to amplify TCRbeta CDR3 regions from genomic DNA. The authors processed their data as follows. Within the assay, amplification of reference gene primers was used to estimate how many nucleated cells each sample contained. To quantify the absolute abundance of each unique TCRbeta CDR3 rearrangement, sequence reads were collapsed and filtered. Productive Simpson clonality was computed per sample as the square root of Simpson's diversity index over productive rearrangements. The source is immuneACCESS, and TCRdb retained only in-frame sequences with V and J called. Part of the clones is not carried over; for the studies checked, unresolved V genes explain less than half of this, and the remainder is unexplained. The V and J calls and clone size come from that table; D and trimming were worked out from the DNA. This sample is represented by about 170,000 clones; 70% to 90% of them were singletons. The leading ten clones occupy roughly 9.7% of the sample.

This record belongs to a study of blood T cell repertoires in COVID-19 (dated by TCRdb to about 2020). With regard to the full study: Collaborator samples came from the United States, Italy and Spain and covered acute and convalescent phases of COVID-19. The prospective study material was composed of cDNA or gDNA derived from T cells, B-cell-depleted T cells, or PBMCs. Subjects who had been exposed to COVID-19, were actively infected with it, or had recovered from it provided the deeply sampled blood TCRbeta repertoires that made up the dataset. The repertoires were made available in a free public database intended to serve as a resource for research on the immune response to SARS-CoV-2. Samples were obtained from the ongoing ImmuneRACE study (first 160 participants) and from over 1,000 subjects provided by 6 global collaborators. The sample metadata nearly always contained a de-identified subject ID, COVID-19 status, age in years and sex. Where available, HLA class I and class II types were taken from metadata supplied by the sample provider and were not determined by assay-based typing.

Summary of the overall study and its limitations: Clinical and demographic metadata were provided uncurated, with the amount varying by source and participant.

One collaborating source in Seattle enrolled patients while the patients were actively infected and followed the patients over time throughout the course of disease. The collaborating institutions used their own protocols to collect whole blood in K2EDTA tubes. Collaborator samples were shipped for TCRbeta analysis as frozen whole blood, isolated PBMCs, or DNA extracted from either sample type. The specimen sequenced was peripheral blood. The V gene is TRBV19 and the J gene is TRBJ2-1, with 12 bases matching TRBD2. This sequence was found in a woman aged 60-75 years with COVID-19, enrolled during active disease. The DNA is TGTGCCAGTAGTACTAGCGGGAGGGAGTACAATGAGCAGTTCTTC. Its amino acids are CASSTSGREYNEQFF.